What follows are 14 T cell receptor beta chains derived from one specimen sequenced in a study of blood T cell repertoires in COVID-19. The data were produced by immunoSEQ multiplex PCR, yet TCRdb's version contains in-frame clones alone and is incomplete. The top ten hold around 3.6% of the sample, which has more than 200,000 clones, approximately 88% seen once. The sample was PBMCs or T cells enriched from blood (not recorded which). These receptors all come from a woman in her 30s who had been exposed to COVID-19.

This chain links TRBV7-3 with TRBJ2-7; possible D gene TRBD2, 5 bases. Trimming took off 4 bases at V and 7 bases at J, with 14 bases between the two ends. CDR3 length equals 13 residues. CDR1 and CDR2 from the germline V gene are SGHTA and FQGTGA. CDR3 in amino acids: CASSSLLAREQYF. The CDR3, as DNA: TGTGCCAGCAGCTCCCTCCTAGCTCGAGAGCAGTACTTC.

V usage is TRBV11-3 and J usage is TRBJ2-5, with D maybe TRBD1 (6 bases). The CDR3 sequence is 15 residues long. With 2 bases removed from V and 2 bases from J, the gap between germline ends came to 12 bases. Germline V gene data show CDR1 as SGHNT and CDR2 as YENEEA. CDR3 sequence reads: CASSLLPGQQETQYF. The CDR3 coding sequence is TGTGCCAGCAGCTTATTACCGGGACAACAAGAGACCCAGTACTTC.

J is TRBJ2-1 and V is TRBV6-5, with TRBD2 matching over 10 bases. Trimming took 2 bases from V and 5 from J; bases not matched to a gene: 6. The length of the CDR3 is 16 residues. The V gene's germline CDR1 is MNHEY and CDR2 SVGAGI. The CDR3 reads CASSYVRGLAHNEQFF. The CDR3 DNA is TGTGCCAGCAGTTACGTTAGGGGACTAGCGCACAATGAGCAGTTCTTC.

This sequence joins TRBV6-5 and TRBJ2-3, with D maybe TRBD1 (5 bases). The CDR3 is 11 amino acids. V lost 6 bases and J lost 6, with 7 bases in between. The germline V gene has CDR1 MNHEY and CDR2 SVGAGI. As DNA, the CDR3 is TGTGCCAGCAGGGACATCGATACGCAGTATTTT. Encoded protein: CASRDIDTQYF.

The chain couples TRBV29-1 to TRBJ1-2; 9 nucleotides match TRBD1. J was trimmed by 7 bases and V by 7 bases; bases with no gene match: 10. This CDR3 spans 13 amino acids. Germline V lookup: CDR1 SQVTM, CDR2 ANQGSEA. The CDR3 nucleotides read TGCAGCGCCGGGACAGGGAGTATAGGTGGCTACACCTTC. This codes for CSAGTGSIGGYTF. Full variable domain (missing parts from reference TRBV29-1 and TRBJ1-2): SAVISQKPSRDICQRGTSLTIQCQVDSQVTMMFWYRQQPGQSLTLIATANQGSEATYESGFVIDKFPISRPNLTFSTLTVSNMSPEDSSIYLCSAGTGSIGGYTFGSGTRLTVV.

CDR3 nucleotide sequence: TGTGCCAGCAGAGATACAGGGGGGAGCAATCAGCCCCAGCATTTT. Translated, it gives CASRDTGGSNQPQHF. This chain connects TRBV28 to TRBJ1-5, with 8 bases identical to TRBD1. The CDR3 is made up of 15 amino acids. The V gene end was trimmed by 6 bases and the J gene end by 1 base; junction bases not matched to a gene: 5. CDR1 and CDR2 (germline): MDHEN, SYDVKM.

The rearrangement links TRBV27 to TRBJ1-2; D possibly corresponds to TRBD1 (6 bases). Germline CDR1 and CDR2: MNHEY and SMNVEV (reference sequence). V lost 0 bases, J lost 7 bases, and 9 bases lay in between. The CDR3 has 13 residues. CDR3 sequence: CASSLSKGVGYTF. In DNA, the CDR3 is TGTGCCAGCAGTTTATCGAAGGGGGTTGGCTACACCTTC.

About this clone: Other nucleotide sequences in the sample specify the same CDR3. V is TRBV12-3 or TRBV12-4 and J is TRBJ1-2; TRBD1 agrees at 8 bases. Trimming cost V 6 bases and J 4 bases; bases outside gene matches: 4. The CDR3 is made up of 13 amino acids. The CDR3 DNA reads TGTGCCAGCAGCCCCGACAGGGGCTATGGCTACACCTTC. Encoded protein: CASSPDRGYGYTF.

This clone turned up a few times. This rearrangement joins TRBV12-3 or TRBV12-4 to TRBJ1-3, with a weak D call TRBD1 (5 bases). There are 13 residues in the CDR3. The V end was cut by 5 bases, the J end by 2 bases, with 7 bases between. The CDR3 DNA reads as TGTGCCAGCAGTCCAGGGACTGGAAACACCATATATTTT. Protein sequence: CASSPGTGNTIYF.

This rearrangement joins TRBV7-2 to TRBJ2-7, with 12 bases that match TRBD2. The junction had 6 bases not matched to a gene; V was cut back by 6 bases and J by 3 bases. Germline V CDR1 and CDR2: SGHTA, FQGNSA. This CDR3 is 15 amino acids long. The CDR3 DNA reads TGTGCCAGCAGAGGTACTAGCGGGAGGATCTACGAGCAGTACTTC. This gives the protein CASRGTSGRIYEQYF.

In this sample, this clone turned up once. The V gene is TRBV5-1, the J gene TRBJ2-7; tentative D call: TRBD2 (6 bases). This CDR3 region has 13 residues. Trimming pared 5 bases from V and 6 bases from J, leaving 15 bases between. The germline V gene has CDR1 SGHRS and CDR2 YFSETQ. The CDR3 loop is CASSSGESGEQYF. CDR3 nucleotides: TGCGCCAGCAGTTCGGGGGAGTCTGGCGAGCAGTACTTC. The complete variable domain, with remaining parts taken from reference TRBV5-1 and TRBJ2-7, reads KAGVTQTPRYLIKTRGQQVTLSCSPISGHRSVSWYQQTPGQGLQFLFEYFSETQRNKGNFPGRFSGRQFSNSRSEMNVSTLELGDSALYLCASSSGESGEQYFGPGTRLTVT.

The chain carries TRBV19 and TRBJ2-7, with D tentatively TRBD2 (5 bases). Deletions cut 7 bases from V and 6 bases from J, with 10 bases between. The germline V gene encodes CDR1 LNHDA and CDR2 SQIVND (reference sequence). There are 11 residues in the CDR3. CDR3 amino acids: CASIPRGEQYF. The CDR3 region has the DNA TGTGCCAGTATACCCCGGGGCGAGCAGTACTTC.

The CDR3 DNA is TGTGCCTGGTATACGGGACAGGGATTCGATGAGCAGTTCTTC. This translates into CAWYTGQGFDEQFF. This chain joins TRBV30 and TRBJ2-1; 9 bases agree with TRBD1. The CDR3 contains 14 residues. Germline CDR1 and CDR2: GTSNPN and SVGIG (reference sequence). The trim removed 5 bases at V and 8 bases at J, leaving 10 bases unmatched.

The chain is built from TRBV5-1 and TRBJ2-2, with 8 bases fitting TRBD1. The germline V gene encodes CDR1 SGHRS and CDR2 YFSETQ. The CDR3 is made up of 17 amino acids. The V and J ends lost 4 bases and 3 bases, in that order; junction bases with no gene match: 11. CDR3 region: CASSTNPDRAYTGELFF. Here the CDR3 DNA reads TGCGCCAGCAGCACCAACCCGGACAGGGCCTACACCGGGGAGCTGTTTTTT.